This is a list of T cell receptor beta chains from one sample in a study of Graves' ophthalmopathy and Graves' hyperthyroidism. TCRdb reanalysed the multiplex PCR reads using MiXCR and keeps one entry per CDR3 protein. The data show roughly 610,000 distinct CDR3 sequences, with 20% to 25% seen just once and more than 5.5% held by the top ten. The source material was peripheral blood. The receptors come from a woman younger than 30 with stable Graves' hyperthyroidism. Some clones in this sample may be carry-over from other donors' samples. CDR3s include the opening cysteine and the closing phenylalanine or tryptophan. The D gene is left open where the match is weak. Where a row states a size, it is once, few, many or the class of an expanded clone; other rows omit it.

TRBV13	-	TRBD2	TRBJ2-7	CASSLRTSGRYEQYF	TGTGCCAGCAGCTTAAGGACTAGCGGGAGGTACGAGCAGTACTTC
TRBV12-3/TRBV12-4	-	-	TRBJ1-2	CASSTDGVGGYTF	TGTGCCAGCAGCACAGACGGAGTCGGGGGCTACACCTTC
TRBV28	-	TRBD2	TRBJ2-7	CASRPHGLADYEHYF	TGTGCCAGCAGACCCCACGGACTAGCGGACTACGAGCATTACTTC
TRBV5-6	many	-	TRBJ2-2	CASTNPLILNTGELFF	TGTGCCAGCACCAACCCCCTGATCCTGAACACCGGGGAGCTGTTTTTT
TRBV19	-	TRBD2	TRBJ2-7	CASSIGGGASYEQYF	TGTGCCAGTAGTATAGGCGGGGGTGCCTCCTACGAGCAGTACTTC
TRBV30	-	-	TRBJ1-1	CAWGIRGEAFF	TGTGCCTGGGGGATTAGGGGTGAAGCTTTCTTT
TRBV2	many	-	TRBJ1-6	CASSEQDSYNSPLHF	TGTGCCAGCAGTGAACAGGACTCCTATAATTCACCCCTCCACTTT
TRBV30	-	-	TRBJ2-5	CAWSLGSQETQYF	TGTGCCTGGAGTCTGGGGTCACAAGAGACCCAGTACTTC
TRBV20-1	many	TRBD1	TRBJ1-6	CSAPTGTGGSPLHF	TGCAGTGCTCCCACCGGGACAGGGGGGTCACCCCTCCACTTT
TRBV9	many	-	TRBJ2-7	CASSVAAGAAYEQYF	TGTGCCAGCAGCGTGGCTGCGGGGGCCGCCTACGAGCAGTACTTC
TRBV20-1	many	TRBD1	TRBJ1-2	CSATRQGRSWGYTF	TGCAGTGCTACCCGACAGGGGCGGTCTTGGGGCTACACCTTC
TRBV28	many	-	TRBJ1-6	CASSSAGIKSPLHF	TGTGCCAGCAGTTCTGCAGGGATAAAGTCACCCCTCCACTTT
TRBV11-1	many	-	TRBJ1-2	CASSYLPGLLDYGYTF	TGTGCCAGCAGTTACCTCCCAGGACTACTCGACTATGGCTACACCTTC
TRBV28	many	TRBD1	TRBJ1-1	CASSLNPGQGANTEAFF	TGTGCCAGCAGTTTAAACCCCGGACAGGGGGCGAACACTGAAGCTTTCTTT
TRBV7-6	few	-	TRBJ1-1	CASSLLVRGSNTEAFF	TGTGCCAGCAGCTTATTGGTTAGGGGGTCGAACACTGAAGCTTTCTTT
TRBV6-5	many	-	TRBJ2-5	CASSYSTGGGGQETQYF	TGTGCCAGCAGTTACTCGACCGGGGGCGGGGGCCAAGAGACCCAGTACTTC
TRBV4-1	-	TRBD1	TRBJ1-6	CASSPTGGRDSPLHF	TGCGCCAGCAGCCCGACAGGGGGAAGGGATTCACCCCTCCACTTT
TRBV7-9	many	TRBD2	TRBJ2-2	CASSPGLAATGELFF	TGTGCCAGCAGCCCGGGACTAGCGGCCACCGGGGAGCTGTTTTTT
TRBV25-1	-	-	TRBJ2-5	CASSARMGSTQETQYF	TGTGCCAGCAGTGCCCGCATGGGGAGTACCCAAGAGACCCAGTACTTC
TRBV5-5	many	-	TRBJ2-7	CASSLAVEGFYEQYF	TGTGCCAGCAGCTTGGCAGTTGAGGGGTTTTACGAGCAGTACTTC
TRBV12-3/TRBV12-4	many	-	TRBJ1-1	CASGYGDAMNTEAFF	TGTGCCAGCGGATATGGGGACGCGATGAACACTGAAGCTTTCTTT
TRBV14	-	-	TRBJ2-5	CASSQGGKTQYF	TGTGCCAGCAGCCAAGGAGGGAAGACCCAGTACTTC
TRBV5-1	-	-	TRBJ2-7	CASSAGTTGYEQYF	TGCGCCAGCAGCGCCGGGACAACAGGGTACGAGCAGTACTTC
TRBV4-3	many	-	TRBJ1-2	CASSQDTGGIYGYTF	TGCGCCAGCAGCCAAGATACGGGCGGGATATATGGCTACACCTTC
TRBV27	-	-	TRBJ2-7	CASSPQRQAYEQYF	TGTGCCAGCAGCCCTCAACGACAGGCCTACGAGCAGTACTTC
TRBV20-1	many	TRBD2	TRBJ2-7	CSAREGRLAGYEQYF	TGCAGTGCTAGGGAGGGGAGACTAGCGGGGTACGAGCAGTACTTC
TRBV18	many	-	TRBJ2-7	CASSPYSRTYEQYF	TGTGCCAGCTCACCTTACAGCAGAACCTACGAGCAGTACTTC
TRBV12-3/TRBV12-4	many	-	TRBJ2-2	CASSLAGAGELFF	TGTGCCAGCAGTTTAGCCGGGGCCGGGGAGCTGTTTTTT
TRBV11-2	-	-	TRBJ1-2	CASSLGPKAPHGYTF	TGTGCCAGCAGCTTAGGGCCAAAGGCTCCCCATGGCTACACCTTC
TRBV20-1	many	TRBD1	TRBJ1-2	CSAKGTGEYGYTF	TGCAGTGCTAAGGGGACAGGGGAATATGGCTACACCTTC
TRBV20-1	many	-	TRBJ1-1	CSARSTANTEAFF	TGCAGTGCTAGGTCCACCGCGAACACTGAAGCTTTCTTT
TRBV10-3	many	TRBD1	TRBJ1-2	CAISESTLRQGQNGYTF	TGTGCCATCAGTGAGTCGACCCTCCGACAGGGGCAGAATGGCTACACCTTC